The rows below give T cell receptor beta chains drawn from one sample of a study of blood T cell repertoires in COVID-19. Here immunoSEQ multiplex PCR was the method, and the copy in TCRdb shows in-frame clones only, minus some. The table has fewer than 250,000 clones, approximately 86% seen once. What was sequenced was peripheral blood. The source is a human donor in a cohort sampled during active COVID-19. CDR3s include the opening cysteine and the closing phenylalanine or tryptophan. D genes are given only for firm matches. Only part of the rows carry a size: once, few, many, or a class if the clone is expanded.

D gene	J gene	V gene	clone size	CDR3 DNA	CDR3 protein
TRBD2	TRBJ2-1	TRBV27	-	TGTGCCAGCAGTCCAGGGACTAGCGGGCATCTATCCTACAATGAGCAGTTCTTC	CASSPGTSGHLSYNEQFF
TRBD1	TRBJ2-3	TRBV7-2	few	TGTGCCAGCAGCTACGGACAGGTTAGCTATCCAGATACGCAGTATTTT	CASSYGQVSYPDTQYF
-	TRBJ1-2	TRBV5-1	few	TGCGCCAGCAGCTTGGTCTTCTTC	CASSLVFF
-	TRBJ2-7	TRBV30	-	TGTGCCTGGAGTGTCGGCGGTTACGAGCAGTACTTC	CAWSVGGYEQYF
-	TRBJ2-7	TRBV5-1	once	TGCGCCAGCAGCTTCGGACTCCTGGGCGGAGACGGCGAGCAGTACTTC	CASSFGLLGGDGEQYF
TRBD1	TRBJ1-4	TRBV6-5	-	TGTGCCAGCAGCATACAGGGGGGAGCTGAAAAACTGTTTTTT	CASSIQGGAEKLFF
-	TRBJ2-1	TRBV2	-	TGTGCCAGCAGTGTGAGGCGGGGCCACTCCTACAATGAGCAGTTCTTC	CASSVRRGHSYNEQFF
-	TRBJ1-1	TRBV21-1	few	TGTGCCAGCAGCCCAGAGTCCGGGACAGGGGAAGCTTTCTTT	CASSPESGTGEAFF
-	TRBJ1-3	TRBV19	-	TGTGCCAGTAGTATAAGACCCACAGGGTCGCTCTCTGGAAACACCATATATTTT	CASSIRPTGSLSGNTIYF
-	TRBJ2-6	TRBV19	-	TGTGCCAGTATGAGTACTGGGGCCAACGTCCTGACTTTC	CASMSTGANVLTF
TRBD2	TRBJ2-7	TRBV28	-	TGTGCCAGCAGTTTATTTGCTAGCGGGGATTACGAGCAGTACTTC	CASSLFASGDYEQYF
TRBD2	TRBJ2-5	TRBV13	-	TGTGCCAGCAGCCGCGGGAGGGCCGGGGAGACCCAGTACTTC	CASSRGRAGETQYF
TRBD1	TRBJ1-1	TRBV4-1	-	TGCGCCAGCAGCCAAGGGACAGGTGTGAACACTGAAGCTTTCTTT	CASSQGTGVNTEAFF
TRBD1	TRBJ2-7	TRBV9	few	TGTGCCAGCAGCGTTCTTGACAGGGCCCACGAGCAGTACTTC	CASSVLDRAHEQYF
TRBD1	TRBJ1-2	TRBV27	-	TGTGCCAGCAGTTCGGCCGGGGACAGGGCTAAATATGGCTACACCTTC	CASSSAGDRAKYGYTF
TRBD1	TRBJ1-2	TRBV19	-	TGTGCCAGTAGTCCCTCGACAGGGTTCTATGGCTACACCTTC	CASSPSTGFYGYTF
-	TRBJ1-6	TRBV7-9	-	TGTGCCAGCAGTCCCAGAAGAGTGGGCAATTCACCCCTCCACTTT	CASSPRRVGNSPLHF
TRBD1	TRBJ2-7	TRBV11-1	-	TGTGCCAGCAGCTTAGCGCGCACAGGGGATGAGCAGTACTTC	CASSLARTGDEQYF
TRBD1	TRBJ1-5	TRBV5-5	-	TGTGCCAGCAGCTCCCAGGGGGTGAGCAATCAGCCCCAGCATTTT	CASSSQGVSNQPQHF
TRBD1	TRBJ1-4	TRBV7-9	-	TGTGCCAGCAGCCAAGGGACAGAGAATGAAAAACTGTTTTTT	CASSQGTENEKLFF
TRBD1	TRBJ2-7	TRBV2	-	TGTGCCATCTCCGGGACAGCATACTCCTACGAGCAGTACTTC	CAISGTAYSYEQYF
TRBD1	TRBJ2-5	TRBV24-1	-	TGTGCCACCGCCAGGGGGTCAAGCGCGACCCAGTACTTC	CATARGSSATQYF
TRBD1	TRBJ1-2	TRBV9	-	TGTGCCAGCAGCGAGGGACAGGGGACTAACTATGGCTACACCTTC	CASSEGQGTNYGYTF
-	TRBJ2-3	TRBV29-1	-	TGCAGCGAGTCCGGGACAACCAGCACAGATACGCAGTATTTT	CSESGTTSTDTQYF
-	TRBJ2-3	TRBV5-4	-	TGTGCCAGCAGCTTGGAATTGTTATCGGGGACAGATACGCAGTATTTT	CASSLELLSGTDTQYF
TRBD1	TRBJ1-5	TRBV28	few	TGTGCCAGCAGGCACAGGGGGTTGGGCAATCAGCCCCAGCATTTT	CASRHRGLGNQPQHF
-	TRBJ2-1	TRBV7-2	-	TGTGCCAGCAGCTTAGGACGGGGGGAGCAGTTCTTC	CASSLGRGEQFF
-	TRBJ1-4	TRBV7-2	-	TGTGCCAGCAGCCCTCAAGGGGCAGAAAAACTGTTTTTT	CASSPQGAEKLFF
-	TRBJ2-1	TRBV18	-	TGTGCCAGCTCACCCGACTTATTAAACGCTTACAATGAGCAGTTCTTC	CASSPDLLNAYNEQFF
TRBD1	TRBJ1-3	TRBV29-1	-	TGCAGCGGTCGACAGGGGGGTGGAAACACCATATATTTT	CSGRQGGGNTIYF
TRBD2	TRBJ2-3	TRBV5-5	once	TGTGCCAGCGCCCAGCGGGGGGGCACAGATACGCAGTATTTT	CASAQRGGTDTQYF
-	TRBJ2-7	TRBV6-6	-	TGTGCCAGCAGTTATAGTGGGGGGGGCCTCGAGCAGTACTTC	CASSYSGGGLEQYF
TRBD1	TRBJ1-5	TRBV28	-	TGTGCCAGCAGGGACCGACAGGGGCCCTACAATCAGCCCCAGCATTTT	CASRDRQGPYNQPQHF
-	TRBJ1-1	TRBV3-1/TRBV3-2	-	TGTGCCAGCAGCCACCAAACAGGGAACACTGAAGCTTTCTTT	CASSHQTGNTEAFF
-	TRBJ2-1	TRBV28	-	TGTGCCAGCATCAAGGGTAGACAGGACTTGAGTGAGCAGTTCTTC	CASIKGRQDLSEQFF
-	TRBJ1-1	TRBV19	-	TGTGCCAGTAGTGTCGGCGGTGGCACTGAAGCTTTCTTT	CASSVGGGTEAFF
TRBD1	TRBJ1-1	TRBV6-1	-	TGTGCCAGCAGTGAAACAACAGGGGAGCGGACTGAAGCTTTCTTT	CASSETTGERTEAFF
-	TRBJ1-4	TRBV11-2	-	TGTGCCAGCAGCCCAGGGGCAGGGAATAATGAAAAACTGTTTTTT	CASSPGAGNNEKLFF
TRBD2	TRBJ2-7	TRBV27	-	TGTGCCAGCAGCCGCCCGGGGGGTGTCTACGAGCAGTACTTC	CASSRPGGVYEQYF
TRBD1	TRBJ1-4	TRBV28	-	TGTGCCAGCAGCTCACCGGGACAGGGGGATGAAAAACTGTTTTTT	CASSSPGQGDEKLFF
TRBD2	TRBJ2-7	TRBV3-1/TRBV3-2	-	TGTGCCAGCAGGCCTAGCGGGAGGGATTACGAGCAGTACTTC	CASRPSGRDYEQYF
-	TRBJ1-1	TRBV28	-	TGTGCCAGCCCTGACAGGCTCACTGAAGCTTTCTTT	CASPDRLTEAFF
TRBD1	TRBJ2-7	TRBV28	-	TGTGCCAGCAGACAATCAACAGGGGGCCAGTACTTC	CASRQSTGGQYF
-	TRBJ2-2	TRBV19	few	TGTGCCAGTAGCCCAGGCCAGGGACCCTTGACGGGAGCGAACACCGGGGAGCTGTTTTTT	CASSPGQGPLTGANTGELFF
TRBD2	TRBJ2-7	TRBV27	-	TGTGCCAGCAGTTCGGGACTAGCGGGAAGTTACGAGCAGTACTTC	CASSSGLAGSYEQYF
-	TRBJ2-7	TRBV9	-	TGTGCCAGCAGCGTAGCTACCGGCCGGGGTACCGAGCAGTACTTC	CASSVATGRGTEQYF
-	TRBJ1-2	TRBV10-1	-	TGCGCCAGCAGTGAGTCGGTCCATCAGGGGAATGGCTACACCTTC	CASSESVHQGNGYTF